The 6 T cell receptor beta chains presented below share a single source sample, sequenced in a study of cytomegalovirus exposure and HLA in healthy donors. PCR amplification relied on 60 Vbeta primers (plus 13 Jbeta primers). Sequenced by immunoSEQ multiplex PCR; TCRdb stores in-frame clones only, minus some. Among under 200,000 clones, over 70% were seen once, and the ten largest hold about 0.5%. The sample taken for sequencing was PBMCs. Source of these receptors: a woman aged 45-60 years in good health and CMV-seronegative.

The chain joins TRBV19 to TRBJ1-2; D not resolved. The germline V gene encodes CDR1 LNHDA and CDR2 SQIVND (reference sequence). The CDR3 length is 15 residues. The ends were cut back, 3 bases at V and 0 bases at J, with 11 bases in the middle. CDR3 residues: CASSINPLANYGYTF. DNA for the CDR3: TGTGCCAGTAGTATCAATCCGTTAGCTAACTATGGCTACACCTTC.

This clone was seen just once. The chain joins TRBV28 to TRBJ1-5; TRBD1 agrees at 10 bases. The junction had 3 bases not matched to a gene; V was cut back by 0 bases and J by 1 base. Germline CDR1 is MDHEN and CDR2 is SYDVKM. CDR3 length: 17 amino acids. As DNA, the CDR3 is TGTGCCAGCAGTTTATGGCGACAGGGGGCAAGCAATCAGCCCCAGCATTTT. It yields the protein CASSLWRQGASNQPQHF. The full variable domain, its missing parts supplied by reference TRBV28 and TRBJ1-5, is DVKVTQSSRYLVKRTGEKVFLECVQDMDHENMFWYRQDPGLGLRLIYFSYDVKMKEKGDIPEGYSVSREKKERFSLILESASTNQTSMYLCASSLWRQGASNQPQHFGDGTRLSIL.

V gene TRBV9 combines with J gene TRBJ2-1; 7 bases fit TRBD2. The V gene end was trimmed by 1 base and the J gene end by 9 bases; junction bases not matched to a gene: 7. The CDR3 covers 14 residues. Germline V gives CDR1 SGDLS, CDR2 YYNGEE. The CDR3, as DNA: TGTGCCAGCAGCGTATTGACTAGCTCCGGTGAGCAGTTCTTC. Protein product: CASSVLTSSGEQFF.

As regards this clone: At the DNA level, this CDR3 is encoded by other sequences in the same sample as well. The chain is built from TRBV2 and TRBJ2-1; D may be TRBD2 (6 bases). The CDR3 runs 16 residues. With 6 bases removed from V and 2 bases from J, the gap between germline ends came to 17 bases. The V gene's germline CDR1 is SNHLY and CDR2 FYNNEI. CDR3 sequence reads: CASSVFSGGTYNEQFF. The CDR3 region has the DNA TGTGCCAGCAGCGTCTTTAGCGGAGGGACCTACAATGAGCAGTTCTTC. Full variable domain (remainder filled in from reference TRBV2 and TRBJ2-1): EPEVTQTPSHQVTQMGQEVILRCVPISNHLYFYWYRQILGQKVEFLVSFYNNEISEKSEIFDDQFSVERPDGSNFTLKIRSTKLEDSAMYFCASSVFSGGTYNEQFFGPGTRLTVL.

This chain uses TRBV5-1 with TRBJ2-7; maybe TRBD1 (6 bases). CDR3 size: 15 residues. The V and J ends lost 0 bases and 5 bases respectively, with 15 bases between them. Germline CDR1 is SGHRS and CDR2 is YFSETQ. CDR3 loop: CASSLVANRVHEQYF. The DNA for the CDR3 is TGCGCCAGCAGCTTGGTTGCGAACAGGGTCCACGAGCAGTACTTC.

The chain employs TRBV4-2 and TRBJ2-7; 8 bases match TRBD2. CDR1 LGHNA and CDR2 YNFKEQ come from the germline V gene. With V trimmed by 4 bases and J by 2 bases, 16 bases remained unmatched. CDR3 length: 18 amino acids. CDR3 residues: CASSPPAGQREPPYEQYF. The CDR3 DNA sequence: TGTGCCAGCAGCCCGCCCGCTGGACAGCGGGAGCCCCCCTACGAGCAGTACTTC.